The present T cell receptor beta chain was sequenced within a study of T cell changes during pregnancy in multiple sclerosis. Clones were read by immunoSEQ multiplex PCR, and TCRdb kept only the in-frame ones, dropping some. The sample includes tens of thousands of clones, roughly 90% seen only once; the top ten take 0.35% to 0.5%. The CDR3 runs 14 residues. CDR1 and CDR2 from the germline V gene are GTSNPN and SVGIG (reference sequence). In regard to this clone: An end of the junction differs from the germline gene, which may be a read error.

Sequences were derived from CD4+ T cells from peripheral blood mononuclear cells, sampled in the second trimester of pregnancy. V and J are TRBV30 and TRBJ2-7; 8 bases are a match to TRBD1. This TCR came from a female donor with multiple sclerosis, enrolled in a pregnancy study. CDR3 DNA sequence: TGTGCCTGGAGTGGGGGACAGGCCCGGGTCTCGGTGTGGTTC. Translated: CAWSGGQARVSVWF.